The rows below give T cell receptor beta chains drawn from one sample of a study of blood T cell repertoires in COVID-19. Measured with immunoSEQ multiplex PCR; TCRdb has only the in-frame clones, and not every one. Of hundreds of thousands of clones in the sample, roughly 86% were seen once. Input material: peripheral blood. The receptors were gathered from a man in his fifties or sixties with acute or convalescent COVID-19. CDR3s include the opening cysteine and the closing phenylalanine or tryptophan. A D gene is named only where the DNA matches it firmly. Expanded clones are given a class, and other clones once, few, many or no size at all.

len,d_gene,j_gene,v_gene,abundance,CDR3aa,CDR3nt
15,TRBD1,TRBJ2-5,TRBV9,.,CASSVALGQGQTQYF,TGTGCCAGCAGCGTAGCCCTGGGACAGGGACAGACCCAGTACTTC
15,TRBD2,TRBJ2-5,TRBV9,.,CASSVAGGVEETQYF,TGTGCCAGCAGCGTAGCGGGGGGGGTGGAAGAGACCCAGTACTTC
14,.,TRBJ1-1,TRBV7-8,few,CASSLAGQNTEAFF,TGTGCCAGCAGCTTAGCGGGACAGAACACTGAAGCTTTCTTT
15,.,TRBJ2-3,TRBV4-1,.,CASSQGDTYTDTQYF,TGCGCCAGCAGCCAGGGGGACACCTACACAGATACGCAGTATTTT
17,TRBD1,TRBJ2-5,TRBV19,.,CASSIKRGGAIRETQYF,TGTGCCAGTAGTATTAAAAGAGGGGGCGCGATACGAGAGACCCAGTACTTC
15,.,TRBJ2-7,TRBV27,.,CASKRGHSGNYEQYF,TGTGCCAGCAAACGAGGGCACTCCGGCAACTACGAGCAGTACTTC
12,.,TRBJ1-3,TRBV5-1,.,CASSPPTDTIYF,TGCGCCAGCAGCCCCCCGACTGACACCATATATTTT
14,.,TRBJ2-7,TRBV21-1,.,CASSPPGVTYEQYF,TGTGCCAGCAGCCCGCCAGGGGTGACCTACGAGCAGTACTTC
17,TRBD2,TRBJ2-1,TRBV6-1,.,CASSDLQAGGSYNEQFF,TGTGCCAGCAGTGACCTTCAAGCGGGGGGCTCCTACAATGAGCAGTTCTTC
15,.,TRBJ1-1,TRBV21-1,.,CASSKKEEGNTEAFF,TGTGCCAGCAGCAAAAAAGAAGAGGGGAACACTGAAGCTTTCTTT
16,TRBD1,TRBJ1-6,TRBV6-1,.,CASSERWAGGGSPLHF,TGTGCCAGCAGTGAGAGGTGGGCAGGGGGCGGTTCACCCCTCCACTTT
14,TRBD1,TRBJ1-3,TRBV18,.,CASSPWTGGDTIYF,TGTGCCAGCTCACCATGGACAGGGGGGGACACCATATATTTT
12,.,TRBJ1-1,TRBV11-2,.,CASSPGGTEAFF,TGTGCCAGCAGCCCGGGGGGCACTGAAGCTTTCTTT
17,TRBD1,TRBJ1-1,TRBV2,.,CASSEVDRGGLGTEAFF,TGTGCCAGCAGTGAGGTGGACAGGGGAGGTTTGGGCACTGAAGCTTTCTTT
14,TRBD2,TRBJ2-3,TRBV5-1,.,CASSLSGGADTQYF,TGCGCCAGCAGCTTAAGCGGGGGGGCAGATACGCAGTATTTT
17,TRBD2,TRBJ2-1,TRBV15,.,CATSRDRLAGGPSEQFF,TGTGCCACCAGCAGAGATCGACTAGCGGGGGGGCCGAGTGAGCAGTTCTTC
17,TRBD2,TRBJ2-3,TRBV5-1,.,CASSLVASGSGTDTQYF,TGCGCCAGCAGCTTGGTTGCTAGCGGCTCCGGCACAGATACGCAGTATTTT
14,.,TRBJ2-7,TRBV5-8,once,CASSLEQSYYEQYF,TGTGCCAGCAGCTTGGAACAGAGCTACTACGAGCAGTACTTC
15,.,TRBJ1-1,TRBV19,.,CASSSDLWRRTEAFF,TGTGCCAGTAGCAGCGATCTCTGGCGGCGAACTGAAGCTTTCTTT